One and the same sample provided the 26 T cell receptor beta chains below, sequenced in a study of beta chain features in type 1 diabetes. The isolated RNA, all of it, was reverse transcribed, so expressed TCRB transcripts were what got sequenced. This table comes from immunoSEQ multiplex PCR, and its TCRdb copy is limited to in-frame clones, with some not included. This sample yields some 220,000 clones, of which approximately 11% are seen a single time; 1% to 1.5% belongs to the top ten. Sequencing was performed on central memory CD4+ T cells from blood. These receptors came from a man younger than 30 in good health.

This chain connects TRBV5-1 to TRBJ2-1; the D is unclear. CDR3 size: 14 residues. In germline, CDR1 is SGHRS, CDR2 YFSETQ. The V end lost 0 bases, the J end lost 5 bases, and 9 bases lay between the germline ends. CDR3 sequence reads: CASSLAIRDNEQFF. The CDR3, as DNA: TGCGCCAGCAGCTTGGCGATCCGGGACAATGAGCAGTTCTTC.

The chain couples TRBV7-8 to TRBJ2-5; 8 nucleotides align to TRBD2. CDR3 size: 15 residues. V lost 0 bases, J lost 9 bases, and 9 bases stayed unmatched. CDR1 is SGHVS, CDR2 FQNEAQ, per germline. CDR3 sequence (DNA): TGTGCCAGCAGCTTAGCTTTCAGCGGGAGAAGGGCCCAGTACTTC. It translates to CASSLAFSGRRAQYF.

This clone has just a few counts. This CDR3 reads CASSLVGAGNEQFF. The CDR3 DNA follows: TGCGCCAGCAGCTTGGTAGGAGCGGGCAATGAGCAGTTCTTC. The chain joins TRBV5-1 to TRBJ2-1, with D maybe TRBD2 (6 bases). This CDR3 region has 14 residues. V lost 0 bases to trimming and J lost 6 bases, with 10 bases between them. CDR1 and CDR2 (germline): SGHRS, YFSETQ.

This clone has only a few counts. CDR3 protein: CASSQGFGASGSYEQYF. The CDR3 bases are TGTGCCAGCAGCCAAGGGTTTGGAGCTAGCGGGAGTTACGAGCAGTACTTC. The rearrangement joins TRBV4-2 to TRBJ2-7, with 10 bases identical to TRBD2. This CDR3 has 17 amino acids. Germline CDR1 is LGHNA and CDR2 is YNFKEQ. With 1 base clipped from V and 4 bases from J, the junction kept 10 bases outside the gene matches.

This clone was counted many times. J is TRBJ2-7 and V is TRBV19; D is possibly TRBD1 (6 bases). The CDR3 runs 13 residues. Germline CDR1 and CDR2: LNHDA and SQIVND (reference sequence). V lost 3 bases and J 2 bases, leaving 8 bases between the germline ends. For the CDR3, the DNA is TGTGCCAGTAGTATCAGGGGCACCTACGAGCAGTACTTC. Amino acids: CASSIRGTYEQYF.

This clone was observed many times. CDR3 in amino acids: CASSLTVTPGLADTQYF. The CDR3, as DNA: TGTGCCAGCAGCCTCACGGTTACACCGGGACTAGCGGATACGCAGTATTTT. V and J are TRBV7-2 and TRBJ2-3, with 10 bases matching TRBD2. Trimming took 5 bases from V and 6 from J; bases not matched to a gene: 14. Germline V gene lookup returns CDR1 SGHTA and CDR2 FQGNSA. The length of the CDR3 is 17 residues.

This clone has just a few counts. The rearrangement uses TRBV28 and TRBJ2-1, with D perhaps matching TRBD1 (6 bases). CDR1 and CDR2 (germline): MDHEN, SYDVKM. The V gene lost 1 base and the J gene lost 14 bases, with 12 bases spanning the gap. The CDR3 has 12 residues. The CDR3 bases are TGTGCCAGCAGTTTATATCTCCGGGACAAGTTCTTC. Its translation is CASSLYLRDKFF.

The DNA of the CDR3 is TGTGCCAGCAGCTCCGGTGTCCGGGAGCAGTTCTTC. It yields the protein CASSSGVREQFF. V gene TRBV5-6 combines with J gene TRBJ2-1; D remains ambiguous. Germline CDR1 is SGHDT and CDR2 is YYEEEE. The CDR3 runs 12 residues. Trimming removed 3 bases at V and 10 bases at J, with 11 bases between. Full variable domain (rest looked up from reference TRBV5-6 and TRBJ2-1): DAGVTQSPTHLIKTRGQQVTLRCSPKSGHDTVSWYQQALGQGPQFIFQYYEEEERQRGNFPDRFSGHQFPNYSSELNVNALLLGDSALYLCASSSGVREQFFGPGTRLTVL.

The gene calls are TRBV30 and TRBJ2-7; D might be TRBD1 or TRBD2, each matching 5 bases. This CDR3 contains 13 residues. Trimming cost V 4 bases and J 3 bases, with 13 bases left between them. Germline CDR1 reads GTSNPN; CDR2 reads SVGIG (reference sequence). DNA of the CDR3: TGTGCCTGGACCCCTGGGACCCTCTACGAGCAGTACTTC. Translated: CAWTPGTLYEQYF.

This clone was observed many times. This sequence joins TRBV30 and TRBJ2-1; D might be TRBD1 or TRBD2, each matching 5 bases. Germline CDR1 and CDR2: GTSNPN and SVGIG (reference sequence). Between the trimmed V and J ends, which lost 4 bases and 9 bases, there was a span of 13 bases. The CDR3 sequence is 12 residues long. The CDR3 nucleotides are TGTGCCTGGAACCCCCTCGGGGCTGAGCAGTTCTTC. Translation gives CAWNPLGAEQFF.

Turning to this clone: A much larger clonotype is one base distant, so this may be a read error. The rearrangement uses TRBV29-1 and TRBJ2-2; 10 nucleotides agree with TRBD1. V gave up 7 bases and J gave up 4 bases; unmatched junction bases: 9. This CDR3 has 15 residues. CDR1 SQVTM and CDR2 ANQGSEA come from the germline V gene. DNA for the CDR3: TGCAGCGCCAAACGTAGGGACAGGGGCACCGGGGAGCTGTTTTTT. Protein product: CSAKRRDRGTGELFF.

In this sample, this clone turned up a few times. The rearrangement links TRBV29-1 to TRBJ2-2, with D tentatively TRBD1 (6 bases). The CDR3 extends over 14 amino acids. V shed 6 bases and J shed 10 bases, with 21 bases lying between them. Germline V gene data show CDR1 as SQVTM and CDR2 as ANQGSEA. The CDR3: CSVPGQSGLAELFF. The CDR3 region has the DNA TGCAGCGTCCCCGGACAGTCTGGGCTTGCGGAGCTGTTTTTT.

This chain links TRBV11-2 with TRBJ2-6; 9 positions match TRBD1. The CDR3 consists of 15 residues. After removal of 5 bases from V and 2 bases from J, the junction contained 1 base not matched to a gene. The germline gives CDR1 SGHAT, CDR2 FQNNGV. The CDR3 sequence: CASSRTGAGANVLTF. CDR3 DNA: TGTGCCAGCAGCCGGACAGGGGCTGGGGCCAACGTCCTGACTTTC.

The rearrangement links TRBV19 to TRBJ2-5, with D tentatively TRBD1 or TRBD2 (6 bases each). Trimming removed 5 bases from V and 0 bases from J, with 22 bases in between. The germline V gene encodes CDR1 LNHDA and CDR2 SQIVND (reference sequence). The CDR3 spans 18 residues. CDR3 sequence reads: CASSSGAGAWEYQETQYF. Here the CDR3 DNA reads TGTGCCAGTAGTTCGGGGGCAGGGGCTTGGGAATACCAAGAGACCCAGTACTTC.

The chain recombines TRBV14 with TRBJ1-4; D is perhaps TRBD1 (6 bases). V lost 0 bases and J lost 8, with 13 bases in between. The CDR3 runs to 15 residues. Per germline, CDR1 SGHDN and CDR2 FVKESK. CDR3 in amino acids: CASSQDAQGAEKLFF. The CDR3 DNA follows: TGTGCCAGCAGCCAAGATGCACAGGGAGCAGAAAAACTGTTTTTT.

This chain connects TRBV6-6 to TRBJ2-3; 11 nucleotides match TRBD2. After removal of 6 bases from V and 8 bases from J, the junction contained 10 bases not matched to a gene. Germline V CDR1 and CDR2: MNHNY, SVGAGI (reference sequence). The CDR3 extends over 15 amino acids. The CDR3 nucleotides are TGTGCCAGCAGACTAGCGGGAGAGAGATTGGGTACGCAGTATTTT. Amino acids: CASRLAGERLGTQYF.

This rearrangement joins TRBV30 to TRBJ2-3; TRBD2 matches 12 bases. J gave up 5 bases and V 0 bases, and 6 bases lay outside the gene matches. CDR1 and CDR2 (germline): GTSNPN, SVGIG (reference sequence). The CDR3 consists of 16 residues. The CDR3 nucleotides are TGTGCCTGGAGTGTCAGTAGACTAGCGGGAGAAGATACGCAGTATTTT. The encoded protein is CAWSVSRLAGEDTQYF.

Only a few counts were recorded for this clone. The chain links TRBV29-1 to TRBJ2-7, with TRBD1 as a possible D gene (5 bases). V shed 7 bases and J shed 0 bases, with 13 bases lying between them. The CDR3 runs to 13 residues. Per the germline V gene, CDR1 is SQVTM and CDR2 is ANQGSEA. The CDR3 is CSGSQVSSYEQYF. The CDR3 DNA is TGCAGCGGCTCACAGGTCTCCTCCTACGAGCAGTACTTC.

The V gene is TRBV5-1, the J gene TRBJ2-3; D not resolved. Looked up from germline, CDR1 is SGHRS and CDR2 is YFSETQ. The V end lost 0 bases, the J end lost 6 bases, and 14 bases lay between the germline ends. The CDR3 spans 15 residues. CDR3 in amino acids: CASSLGLLGKDTQYF. CDR3 DNA sequence: TGCGCCAGCAGCTTGGGCCTTCTAGGGAAGGATACGCAGTATTTT.

This clone was recorded many times. V usage is TRBV4-2 and J usage is TRBJ2-7; TRBD2 matches at 7 bases. The germline V gene has CDR1 LGHNA and CDR2 YNFKEQ. The CDR3 sequence is 15 residues long. V trimming: 2 bases; J trimming: 6 bases; junction bases outside the gene matches: 10. The CDR3 protein is CASSQPGLGEPEQYF. DNA of the CDR3: TGTGCCAGCAGCCAACCTGGACTAGGAGAACCCGAGCAGTACTTC.

This chain connects TRBV4-1 to TRBJ2-3; D not certain. CDR3 size: 12 residues. Trimming pared 2 bases from V and 7 bases from J, leaving 7 bases between. Germline CDR1 MGHRA, CDR2 YSYEKL. CDR3: CASSQLAHTQYF. CDR3 nucleotides: TGCGCCAGCAGCCAACTGGCCCATACGCAGTATTTT.

This clone was seen only a few times. Additional DNA sequences in this sample encode the identical CDR3. The genes are TRBV6-5 and TRBJ1-1, with D unclear. V shed 6 bases and J shed 2 bases, with 7 bases lying between them. Germline CDR1 and CDR2: MNHEY and SVGAGI. There are 12 residues in the CDR3. CDR3 protein: CASSRRNTEAFF. The CDR3 nucleotides read TGTGCCAGCAGCCGGAGAAACACTGAAGCTTTCTTT.

This clone was counted only a few times. The rearrangement uses TRBV7-8 and TRBJ2-1, with 12 nucleotides matching TRBD2. This CDR3 region has 16 residues. The germline V gene has CDR1 SGHVS and CDR2 FQNEAQ. J lost 2 bases, V lost 6 bases, and 5 bases had no gene match. The CDR3 nucleotides read TGTGCCAGCAGATCTCTAGCGGGAGGGCCCTACAATGAGCAGTTCTTC. It specifies CASRSLAGGPYNEQFF. Looking up the rest from reference TRBV7-8 and TRBJ2-1 gives the full variable domain: GAGVSQSPRYKVAKRGQDVALRCDPISGHVSLFWYQQALGQGPEFLTYFQNEAQLDKSGLPSDRFFAERPEGSVSTLKIQRTQQEDSAVYLCASRSLAGGPYNEQFFGPGTRLTVL.

V is TRBV11-2 and J is TRBJ2-7; D remains unclear. The CDR3 has 12 amino acids. The germline CDR1 and CDR2 sequences are SGHAT and FQNNGV. The ends were cut back, 5 bases at V and 4 bases at J, with 9 bases in the middle. The CDR3 here is CASSLASYEQYF. The CDR3 bases are TGTGCCAGCAGCCTTGCCAGTTACGAGCAGTACTTC.

This clone has only a few counts. This sequence joins TRBV10-2 and TRBJ2-3; 10 bases are a match to TRBD2. Germline V gene data show CDR1 as WSHSY and CDR2 as SAAADI. Germline trimming cut 6 bases from V and 1 base from J; bases unmatched to any gene: 13. The CDR3 is 18 residues long. CDR3 bases: TGCGCCAGCAGAAGGACTAGCGGAGCCTCCACGGGCACAGATACGCAGTATTTT. Protein product: CASRRTSGASTGTDTQYF.

The rearrangement links TRBV5-1 to TRBJ1-4; D might be TRBD1 (5 bases). This CDR3 has 15 residues. The germline V gene encodes CDR1 SGHRS and CDR2 YFSETQ. V was trimmed by 6 bases and J by 6 bases, leaving 18 bases between them. CDR3 sequence: CASTPTGTGDEKLFF. DNA for the CDR3: TGCGCCAGCACCCCGACCGGGACGGGAGATGAAAAACTGTTTTTT.